This passage covers 27 T cell receptor beta chains from one sample sequenced in a study of T cell repertoires in cytomegalovirus infection. TCRdb reprocessed the reads via MiXCR and lists one record per CDR3 protein. In the table there are 680,000 or so distinct CDR3 sequences, approximately 33% of which are singletons. Their cognate antigens are unknown. Sequencing was performed on cultured PBMCs, taken from culture after CMV antigen stimulation. These receptors were taken from a human donor in good health (CMV status not recorded). Some clones in this sample may be carry-over from other donors' samples.

The chain employs TRBV4-1 and TRBJ2-7, with D possibly matching TRBD2 (5 bases). Germline CDR1 and CDR2: MGHRA and YSYEKL. The CDR3 loop spans 17 amino acids. V was clipped by 4 bases and J by 0 bases, with 19 bases between them. The CDR3 DNA reads as TGCGCCAGCAGCCCAGGCGGTCCGGACTCCTTCTCCTACGAGCAGTACTTC. Its protein product is CASSPGGPDSFSYEQYF.

This chain uses TRBV6-8 with TRBJ2-3, with a weak D call TRBD2 (5 bases). The germline V gene encodes CDR1 MNHGY and CDR2 SAAAGT. The CDR3 has 15 residues. V lost 6 bases to trimming and J lost 2 bases, with 15 bases between them. The CDR3 here is CASSPLRAVTDTQYF. Here the CDR3 DNA reads TGTGCCAGCAGCCCACTCCGAGCGGTCACAGATACGCAGTATTTT.

This clonotype was counted only a few times. The chain carries TRBV20-1 and TRBJ1-6, with D unresolved. Trimming shortened V by 7 bases and J by 10 bases, and 11 bases separated the two germline ends. Germline V gives CDR1 DFQATT, CDR2 SNEGSKA (reference sequence). The CDR3 covers 11 residues. This CDR3 reads CSGGYGSPLHF. DNA for the CDR3: TGCAGTGGAGGTTACGGATCACCCCTCCACTTT.

The chain links TRBV5-1 to TRBJ1-1; unclear D gene. Trimming removed 4 bases at V and 4 bases at J, with 11 bases between. The germline gives CDR1 SGHRS, CDR2 YFSETQ. The CDR3 is 13 amino acids. The CDR3 spells CASSQEVSTEAFF. CDR3 sequence (DNA): TGCGCCAGCAGCCAGGAGGTTAGCACTGAAGCTTTCTTT.

V is TRBV2 and J is TRBJ2-7, with 14 positions matching TRBD2. Germline assignment: CDR1 SNHLY and CDR2 FYNNEI. The J segment lost 3 bases and the V segment lost 7 bases, leaving 8 bases of the junction unmatched. CDR3 size: 16 residues. DNA of the CDR3: TGTGCCAGCACCGGGGGACTAGCGGGAGTTTACTACGAGCAGTACTTC. This encodes CASTGGLAGVYYEQYF.

The chain uses TRBV7-3 and TRBJ1-6, with 9 bases matching TRBD1. The germline V gene encodes CDR1 SGHTA and CDR2 FQGTGA. This CDR3 spans 16 amino acids. V shed 5 bases and J 7 bases; nucleotides not matched to a gene: 9. The CDR3 reads CASSPGQGFGNSPLHF. CDR3 sequence (DNA): TGTGCCAGCAGCCCCGGACAGGGGTTTGGGAATTCACCCCTCCACTTT.

This clonotype was seen only a few times. In DNA, the CDR3 is TGTGCCAGCAGCGACCGGGCCATGGACTACGAGCAGTACTTC. As protein: CASSDRAMDYEQYF. The V gene is TRBV11-2, the J gene TRBJ2-7, with D unresolved. The CDR3 has 14 amino acids. The germline V and J ends were trimmed by 5 bases and 3 bases, with 14 bases remaining between them. Germline CDR1 is SGHAT and CDR2 is FQNNGV.

V usage is TRBV5-4 and J usage is TRBJ2-7; 7 bases align to TRBD2. J was trimmed by 0 bases and V by 9 bases; bases with no gene match: 12. The CDR3 totals 15 residues. Germline CDR1 SGHNT, CDR2 YYREEE (reference sequence). CDR3 sequence reads: CATARGSGLSYEQYF. The CDR3 DNA reads TGTGCCACAGCGAGAGGTAGCGGGCTCTCCTACGAGCAGTACTTC.

In its sample, this clonotype was seen many times. This sequence joins TRBV7-2 and TRBJ2-1; D is possibly TRBD1 or TRBD2 (6 bases each). Per germline, CDR1 SGHTA and CDR2 FQGNSA. The CDR3 contains 14 residues. The V and J ends lost 4 bases and 7 bases respectively, with 14 bases between them. Here the CDR3 reads CASSSRRGANEQFF. CDR3 DNA sequence: TGTGCCAGCAGCTCTCGGAGGGGGGCGAATGAGCAGTTCTTC.

The gene calls are TRBV20-1 and TRBJ1-5, with TRBD1 as a possible D gene (5 bases). V lost 1 base and J 1 base, leaving 20 bases between the germline ends. CDR1 DFQATT and CDR2 SNEGSKA come from the germline V gene (reference sequence). The CDR3 is made up of 18 amino acids. CDR3 in DNA: TGCAGTGCTAGAGGGGGTGCAGGGCGGGGAATGAGCAATCAGCCCCAGCATTTT. This gives the protein CSARGGAGRGMSNQPQHF.

The chain uses TRBV12-3 or TRBV12-4 and TRBJ2-7; D is possibly TRBD1 or TRBD2 (5 bases each). The CDR3 spans 12 residues. The V end lost 6 bases, the J end lost 7 bases, and 13 bases lay between the germline ends. The CDR3 region has the DNA TGTGCCAGCAGGGCAGGGACGGGGGAGCAGTACTTC. Translated: CASRAGTGEQYF.

The gene calls are TRBV4-1 and TRBJ2-5, with 12 bases matching TRBD2. Losses at the gene ends were 4 bases for V and 6 bases for J; bases not matched to a gene: 6. CDR3 size: 15 residues. Germline V gene data show CDR1 as MGHRA and CDR2 as YSYEKL. CDR3 DNA sequence: TGCGCCAGCAGCCCGGGACTAGCGGGCATAAAGACCCAGTACTTC. Its protein is CASSPGLAGIKTQYF.

This clonotype is a singleton in its sample. The chain uses TRBV6-8 and TRBJ2-1; no definite D call. Germline CDR1 and CDR2: MNHGY and SAAAGT. V was trimmed by 7 bases and J by 8 bases, leaving 15 bases between them. The CDR3 is 13 amino acids. The CDR3 DNA reads as TGTGCCAGCATCTCGAGTGGTCTTGATGAGCAGTTCTTC. Protein: CASISSGLDEQFF.

This clonotype appeared a few times. The chain links TRBV7-2 to TRBJ2-2, with unresolved D. The CDR3 sequence is 13 residues long. Germline-derived CDR1 and CDR2 are SGHTA and FQGNSA. Between the trimmed V and J ends, which lost 1 base and 6 bases, there was a span of 6 bases. The CDR3 reads CASSLVAPGELFF. The CDR3 region has the DNA TGTGCCAGCAGCTTAGTCGCGCCCGGGGAGCTGTTTTTT.

The chain combines TRBV4-1 with TRBJ2-2; D gene uncertain. Germline loops: CDR1 MGHRA, CDR2 YSYEKL. This CDR3 is 15 amino acids long. V lost 4 bases, J lost 2 bases, and 11 bases lay in between. This CDR3 is CASSPYFLNTGELFF. The CDR3 bases are TGCGCCAGCAGCCCGTATTTTTTAAACACCGGGGAGCTGTTTTTT.

The rearrangement joins TRBV12-3 or TRBV12-4 to TRBJ2-2; TRBD2 agrees at 12 bases. There are 17 residues in the CDR3. Unmatched junction bases numbered 3, after V lost 3 bases and J lost 1 base. The CDR3 here is CASSFGTSGLNTGELFF. The CDR3 DNA follows: TGTGCCAGCAGTTTCGGGACTAGCGGGCTGAACACCGGGGAGCTGTTTTTT.

This clonotype was seen a few times. The genes are TRBV2 and TRBJ1-2, with D possibly being TRBD1 (6 bases). Trimming cost V 6 bases and J 7 bases, with 6 bases left between them. Germline CDR1 reads SNHLY; CDR2 reads FYNNEI. This CDR3 region has 10 residues. In nucleotides, the CDR3 is TGTGCCAGCAGAGGGGGTGGCTACACCTTC. This gives the protein CASRGGGYTF.

The chain uses TRBV20-1 and TRBJ2-7; 8 bases are a match to TRBD2. Germline V gene lookup returns CDR1 DFQATT and CDR2 SNEGSKA (reference sequence). The length of the CDR3 is 15 residues. V lost 5 bases, J lost 6 bases, and 15 bases stayed unmatched. The CDR3 protein is CSAGPLTGGPGEQYF. CDR3 nucleotides: TGCAGTGCTGGCCCCTTAACGGGAGGGCCCGGCGAGCAGTACTTC.

The V gene is TRBV19, the J gene TRBJ2-1, with 7 bases aligning to TRBD2. Germline loops: CDR1 LNHDA, CDR2 SQIVND (reference sequence). The ends lost 3 bases at V and 4 bases at J; junction bases unmatched: 6. The CDR3 is made up of 15 amino acids. The CDR3 DNA follows: TGTGCCAGTAGTATTCGCGGGAGCCTATACAATGAGCAGTTCTTC. It encodes CASSIRGSLYNEQFF.

This clonotype has more than one count but fewer than ten. The genes are TRBV11-1 and TRBJ2-1, with 11 bases that match TRBD2. This CDR3 is built from 18 residues. Germline CDR1 is SGHAT and CDR2 is FQDESV (reference sequence). Losses at the gene ends were 6 bases for V and 8 bases for J; bases not matched to a gene: 18. The CDR3 here is CASRRKRFSGGAWDEQFF. The CDR3 DNA reads as TGTGCCAGCAGGCGCAAGCGATTTAGCGGGGGGGCCTGGGATGAGCAGTTCTTC.

The J gene is TRBJ2-1, the V gene TRBV5-1; 9 bases map to TRBD2. The CDR3 has 15 residues. Germline loops: CDR1 SGHRS, CDR2 YFSETQ. V was clipped by 0 bases and J by 10 bases; unmatched bases: 8. The CDR3 here is CASSLEPGLAFEQFF. CDR3 nucleotides: TGCGCCAGCAGCTTGGAACCGGGACTAGCTTTCGAGCAGTTCTTC.

The rearrangement uses TRBV7-2 and TRBJ2-6; 9 nucleotides match TRBD2. This CDR3 is 17 amino acids long. The germline CDR1 and CDR2 sequences are SGHTA and FQGNSA. With V trimmed by 5 bases and J by 2 bases, 7 bases remained unmatched. CDR3 bases: TGTGCCAGCAGCCGAGAGAGACTAGCGGCTGGGGCCAACGTCCTGACTTTC. It encodes CASSRERLAAGANVLTF.

V gene TRBV4-1 combines with J gene TRBJ2-3; 7 bases map to TRBD2. V lost 1 base to trimming and J lost 3 bases; unmatched junction nucleotides: 7. CDR1 is MGHRA, CDR2 YSYEKL, per germline. The CDR3 runs 16 residues. This CDR3 is CASSQGPGLFTDTQYF. The CDR3 DNA is TGCGCCAGCAGCCAAGGGCCGGGACTATTTACAGATACGCAGTATTTT.

This clonotype was picked up a small number of times. J is TRBJ2-3 and V is TRBV5-1, with 8 positions matching TRBD2. Germline V gene lookup returns CDR1 SGHRS and CDR2 YFSETQ. Trimming at V came to 4 bases and at J to 0 bases, leaving 7 bases not matched to a gene. This CDR3 has 16 amino acids. The CDR3 reads CASSPVRGASTDTQYF. CDR3 in DNA: TGCGCCAGCAGCCCCGTGCGGGGGGCGAGCACAGATACGCAGTATTTT.

This clonotype has more than one count but fewer than ten. The chain combines TRBV4-3 with TRBJ1-4, with 7 positions matching TRBD1. V lost 0 bases to trimming and J lost 7 bases; unmatched junction nucleotides: 8. The CDR3 is made up of 16 amino acids. Germline V gene data show CDR1 as LGHNA and CDR2 as YSLEER. This chain's CDR3 is CASSQDQGGAGEKLFF. The CDR3 DNA is TGCGCCAGCAGCCAAGATCAAGGGGGCGCCGGTGAAAAACTGTTTTTT.

The chain links TRBV28 to TRBJ1-1; D is ambiguous. Trimming removed 2 bases from V and 3 bases from J, with 13 bases in between. CDR1 and CDR2 (germline): MDHEN, SYDVKM. This CDR3 is built from 15 residues. The CDR3 sequence: CASSLMGRRDTEAFF. The CDR3 DNA reads as TGTGCCAGCAGTTTAATGGGCCGACGGGACACTGAAGCTTTCTTT.

The rearrangement uses TRBV29-1 and TRBJ1-2; the match to TRBD1 covers 7 bases. The CDR3 has 11 amino acids. CDR1 SQVTM and CDR2 ANQGSEA come from the germline V gene. With V trimmed by 7 bases and J by 8 bases, 7 bases remained unmatched. CDR3 protein: CSDLTGTGYTF. The CDR3 region has the DNA TGCAGCGATTTGACAGGGACGGGCTACACCTTC.